The 8 T cell receptor beta chains below were found in one sample sequenced in a study of response to subunit inactivated influenza vaccine. TCRdb used MiXCR to reprocess the RT-PCR reads, holding one entry per CDR3 protein. The repertoire has 300,000 to 350,000 distinct CDR3 sequences, around 22% of them found once; the top ten carry about 9.4%. The specimen comprised PBMCs from blood, sampled about 20 months after vaccination. The receptor set was obtained from a man between 50 and 75 years old who received an inactivated influenza vaccine.

For the CDR3, the DNA is TGTGCCAGCAGTCTCGGGGGGACTGCTGTGGAGACCCAGTACTTC. Protein sequence: CASSLGGTAVETQYF. This chain joins TRBV12-3 or TRBV12-4 and TRBJ2-5, with 7 bases that match TRBD2. With V trimmed by 5 bases and J by 5 bases, 11 bases remained unmatched. This CDR3 is built from 15 residues.

The gene calls are TRBV2 and TRBJ2-1; TRBD2 matches at 8 bases. Per germline, CDR1 SNHLY and CDR2 FYNNEI. The CDR3 runs to 17 residues. The V segment lost 11 bases and the J segment 0 bases; nucleotides outside the gene matches: 15. CDR3 sequence reads: CAGHSSGYLSSYNEQFF. CDR3 DNA: TGTGCCGGTCATTCTAGCGGGTACTTGAGCTCCTACAATGAGCAGTTCTTC.

This clonotype was found many times. The chain carries TRBV5-5 and TRBJ1-5; TRBD1 might be the D (5 bases). The CDR3 has 15 amino acids. CDR1 and CDR2 (germline): SGHKS, YYEKEE (reference sequence). Trimming shortened V by 0 bases and J by 4 bases, and 11 bases separated the two germline ends. DNA of the CDR3: TGTGCCAGCAGCTTGGCCTCTGGGGCAAATCAGCCCCAGCATTTT. This sequence encodes CASSLASGANQPQHF.

The rearrangement links TRBV7-9 to TRBJ1-5; 10 nucleotides align to TRBD1. After removal of 3 bases from V and 3 bases from J, the junction contained 5 bases not matched to a gene. The germline V gene encodes CDR1 SEHNR and CDR2 FQNEAQ (reference sequence). CDR3 size: 16 residues. CDR3 residues: CASSFGTGAFNQPQHF. DNA for the CDR3: TGTGCCAGCAGCTTTGGGACAGGGGCTTTCAATCAGCCCCAGCATTTT.

The V gene is TRBV2, the J gene TRBJ2-7, with 7 positions matching TRBD2. Losses at the gene ends were 0 bases for V and 2 bases for J; bases not matched to a gene: 4. Germline V gene data show CDR1 as SNHLY and CDR2 as FYNNEI. CDR3 length: 15 residues. The CDR3 DNA sequence: TGTGCCAGCAGTGAAGCGCTAGCGGAGCCCTACGAGCAGTACTTC. Translated, it gives CASSEALAEPYEQYF.

The rearrangement joins TRBV6-5 to TRBJ2-2; D gene ambiguous. V was pared by 0 bases and J by 6 bases, with 11 bases between. This CDR3 is built from 15 residues. Per germline, CDR1 MNHEY and CDR2 SVGAGI. CDR3 in DNA: TGTGCCAGCAGTTACTCTCAGTCTGGCCCCGGGGAGCTGTTTTTT. Amino acids: CASSYSQSGPGELFF.

In this sample, this clonotype turned up a few times. The chain employs TRBV19 and TRBJ1-2, with TRBD1 matching 7 bases. CDR3 size: 16 residues. Germline V CDR1 and CDR2: LNHDA, SQIVND (reference sequence). V gave up 6 bases and J gave up 4 bases; unmatched junction bases: 14. The CDR3 here is CASSRQTGIGVYGYTF. The DNA for the CDR3 is TGTGCCAGTAGCCGACAGACAGGGATAGGGGTCTATGGCTACACCTTC.

The genes are TRBV5-5 and TRBJ1-1; D may be TRBD1 (6 bases). The CDR3 runs 15 residues. Trimming pared 0 bases from V and 5 bases from J, leaving 14 bases between. Germline CDR1 is SGHKS and CDR2 is YYEKEE (reference sequence). The CDR3 reads CASSLDGQGWTEAFF. In nucleotides, the CDR3 is TGTGCCAGCAGCTTGGATGGGCAGGGGTGGACTGAAGCTTTCTTT.